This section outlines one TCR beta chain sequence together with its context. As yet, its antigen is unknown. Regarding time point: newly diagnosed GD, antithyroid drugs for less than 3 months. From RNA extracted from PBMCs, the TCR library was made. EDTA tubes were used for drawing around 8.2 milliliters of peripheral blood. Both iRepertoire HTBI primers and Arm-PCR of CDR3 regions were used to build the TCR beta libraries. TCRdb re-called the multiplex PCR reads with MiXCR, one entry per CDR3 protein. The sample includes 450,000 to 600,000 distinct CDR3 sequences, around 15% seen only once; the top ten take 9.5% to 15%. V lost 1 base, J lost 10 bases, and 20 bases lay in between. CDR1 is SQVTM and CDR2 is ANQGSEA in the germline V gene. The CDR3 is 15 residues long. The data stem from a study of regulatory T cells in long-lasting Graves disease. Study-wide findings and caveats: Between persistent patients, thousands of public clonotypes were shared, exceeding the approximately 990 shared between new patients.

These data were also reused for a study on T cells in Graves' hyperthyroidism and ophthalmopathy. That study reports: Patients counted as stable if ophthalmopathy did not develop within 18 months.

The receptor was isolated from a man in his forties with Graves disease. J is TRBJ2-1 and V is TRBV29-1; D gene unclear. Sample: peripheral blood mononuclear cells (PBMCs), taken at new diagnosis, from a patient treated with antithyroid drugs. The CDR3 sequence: CSVEAQAGESWEQFF. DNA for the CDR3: TGCAGCGTTGAAGCTCAGGCCGGAGAGTCGTGGGAGCAGTTCTTC.